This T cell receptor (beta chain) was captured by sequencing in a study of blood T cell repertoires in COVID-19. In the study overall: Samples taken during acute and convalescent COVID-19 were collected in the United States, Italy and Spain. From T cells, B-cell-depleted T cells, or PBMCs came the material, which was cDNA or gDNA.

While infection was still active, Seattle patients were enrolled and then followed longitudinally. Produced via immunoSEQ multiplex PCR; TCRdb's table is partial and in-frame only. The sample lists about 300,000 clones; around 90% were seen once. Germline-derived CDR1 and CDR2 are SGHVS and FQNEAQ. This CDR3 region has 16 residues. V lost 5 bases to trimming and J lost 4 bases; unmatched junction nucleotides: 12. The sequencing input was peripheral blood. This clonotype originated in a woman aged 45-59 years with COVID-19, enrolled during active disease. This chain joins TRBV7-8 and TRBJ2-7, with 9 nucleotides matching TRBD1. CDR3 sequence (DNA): TGTGCCAGCAGCCCGTTGACAGGGGGAGGTTCTTACGAGCAGTACTTC. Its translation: CASSPLTGGGSYEQYF.